Shown below are 10 T cell receptor beta chains from a single sample sequenced in a study of blood T cell repertoires in COVID-19 (dated by TCRdb to 2020 to 2021). Library preparation was by the immunoSEQ multiplex PCR assay. The table comes from immuneACCESS by way of TCRdb, which keeps in-frame sequences with V and J called. Part of the clones is missing from these tables; in studies checked, under half for an unresolved V gene and the rest for unknown reasons. The sample contains roughly 230,000 clones, roughly 85% of them found a single time. The ten most abundant clones make up about 1% of the sample. The sequencing sample was made of peripheral blood. The origin of the receptors is a man in his forties or fifties with acute or convalescent COVID-19.

This clone appeared once. This CDR3 reads CASSPFAKDYNQETQYF. CDR3 nucleotide sequence: TGTGCCAGCAGCCCCTTTGCCAAGGACTACAATCAAGAGACCCAGTACTTC. V usage is TRBV3-1 (or the pseudogene TRBV3-2) and J usage is TRBJ2-5, with D possibly matching TRBD2 (6 bases). In germline, CDR1 is LGHDT, CDR2 YNNKEL (reference sequence). Trimming took off 4 bases at V and 2 bases at J, with 20 bases between the two ends. This CDR3 has 17 residues.

This clone appeared a single time. The chain uses TRBV6-5 and TRBJ2-7; TRBD2 might be the D (5 bases). With 7 bases removed from V and 4 bases from J, the gap between germline ends came to 14 bases. The CDR3 is 13 residues long. CDR1 is MNHEY and CDR2 is SVGAGI in the germline V gene. CDR3 protein: CASTRAEHYEQYF. The DNA for the CDR3 is TGTGCCAGCACCCGAGCGGAGCATTACGAGCAGTACTTC.

This clone was picked up one time. This chain links TRBV9 with TRBJ2-7, with D perhaps matching TRBD2 (7 bases). The V gene lost 4 bases and the J gene lost 7 bases, with 18 bases spanning the gap. In germline, CDR1 is SGDLS, CDR2 YYNGEE. The CDR3 is 14 residues long. CDR3 in DNA: TGTGCCAGCAGCCCCCGGTGGGGGGGCGGAGAGCAGTACTTC. Amino acid sequence: CASSPRWGGGEQYF.

The V and J genes are TRBV6-2 or TRBV6-3 and TRBJ1-1; TRBD1 agrees at 7 bases. This CDR3 has 15 amino acids. With 2 bases clipped from V and 4 bases from J, the junction kept 7 bases outside the gene matches. Looked up from germline, CDR1 is MNHEY and CDR2 is SVGEGT. The CDR3, as DNA: TGTGCCAGCAGTTACAGAGGGCAGGGGGTCACTGAAGCTTTCTTT. This sequence encodes CASSYRGQGVTEAFF.

This chain joins TRBV9 and TRBJ1-2; D possibly corresponds to TRBD1 (6 bases). Germline-derived CDR1 and CDR2 are SGDLS and YYNGEE. Trimming removed 3 bases at V and 11 bases at J, with 17 bases between. The CDR3 consists of 13 residues. The CDR3: CASSAQTGRSYTF. The CDR3 coding sequence is TGTGCCAGCAGCGCCCAAACAGGGAGAAGTTACACCTTC.

This clone showed up just once. V and J are TRBV6-2 or TRBV6-3 and TRBJ2-1; TRBD2 matches 7 bases. The CDR3 contains 16 residues. After removal of 5 bases from V and 5 bases from J, the junction contained 12 bases not matched to a gene. Germline loops: CDR1 MNHEY, CDR2 SVGEGT. The CDR3 bases are TGTGCCAGCAGTGCGACGACTAGCTTCGGAAACAATGAGCAGTTCTTC. Amino acid sequence: CASSATTSFGNNEQFF.

This clone appeared a few times. The rearrangement joins TRBV9 to TRBJ1-2; 9 bases are a match to TRBD1. Losses at the gene ends were 5 bases for V and 8 bases for J; bases not matched to a gene: 10. Germline V lookup: CDR1 SGDLS, CDR2 YYNGEE. CDR3 length: 14 amino acids. The CDR3 nucleotides read TGTGCCAGCAGGGCACCGGGACAGGGTGAAGGCTACACCTTC. It translates to CASRAPGQGEGYTF.

The rearrangement joins TRBV27 to TRBJ2-1, with TRBD1 matching over 9 bases. Germline values: CDR1 MNHEY, CDR2 SMNVEV (reference sequence). This CDR3 is 15 amino acids long. Trimming took 5 bases from V and 2 from J; bases not matched to a gene: 4. CDR3 bases: TGTGCCAGCAGTCCCTACAGGGGGCCCTACAATGAGCAGTTCTTC. It is translated as CASSPYRGPYNEQFF.

This clone was seen at least ten times. The chain links TRBV6-2 or TRBV6-3 to TRBJ1-6, with D maybe TRBD1 (5 bases). Germline CDR1 reads MNHEY; CDR2 reads SVGEGT. This CDR3 contains 14 residues. The V gene lost 4 bases and the J gene lost 8 bases, with 12 bases spanning the gap. The CDR3 sequence: CASSWDGEDSPLHF. CDR3 in DNA: TGTGCCAGCAGTTGGGACGGGGAGGATTCACCCCTCCACTTT.

This clone has just a few counts. The chain uses TRBV3-1 (or the pseudogene TRBV3-2) and TRBJ1-6; the D gene is possibly TRBD1 (5 bases). V gave up 6 bases and J gave up 4 bases, with 13 bases separating them. This CDR3 region has 15 residues. The germline V gene has CDR1 LGHDT and CDR2 YNNKEL (reference sequence). The CDR3 protein is CASRSSGTYNSPLHF. The CDR3 DNA follows: TGTGCCAGCAGGTCATCCGGGACTTATAATTCACCCCTCCACTTT.